Following are 28 T cell receptor beta chains from one sample sequenced in a study of T cell responses to AZD1222 COVID-19 vaccine (dated by TCRdb to 2020 to 2022). The time point label, as the study defines it: baseline before first vaccination. The receptor library was made with the immunoSEQ multiplex PCR assay. Sourced from immuneACCESS, this table was stored by TCRdb with only in-frame sequences that have V and J called. A share of the clones is absent; for the studies checked, an unresolved V gene accounts for under half, and the remainder has no known explanation. Counted in this sample were about 120,000 clones; about 91% of them appeared once. Together, the top ten hold 2.8% of the sample. The source material was peripheral blood, sampled on day 0 of AZD1222 vaccination. These receptors all stem from an adult in good health.

This clone has only a few counts. CDR3 DNA: TGTGCCAGCACCGACCGGGTCCGGGATTCACCCCTCCACTTT. Translating gives CASTDRVRDSPLHF. V gene TRBV6-5 combines with J gene TRBJ1-6; D remains ambiguous. Trimming took off 7 bases at V and 8 bases at J, with 15 bases between the two ends. CDR1 is MNHEY and CDR2 is SVGAGI in the germline V gene. This CDR3 region has 14 residues.

The V call is TRBV7-8, the J call TRBJ1-2, with a possible D match to TRBD1 (5 bases). The CDR3 extends over 15 amino acids. Trimming left V 5 bases short and J 7 bases short, with 20 bases between. CDR1 and CDR2 (germline): SGHVS, FQNEAQ. The DNA of the CDR3 is TGTGCCAGCAGCCCCGACAGACCCAATTGGAGTGGCTACACCTTC. Translation: CASSPDRPNWSGYTF.

The chain carries TRBV12-5 and TRBJ1-4; D call uncertain. CDR3 length: 14 amino acids. V dropped 6 bases and J dropped 0 bases, with 8 bases sitting between them. Germline CDR1 is LGHNT and CDR2 is FRNRAP. The DNA for the CDR3 is TGTGCTAGTGGCCGGGGTGCAACTAATGAAAAACTGTTTTTT. The encoded protein is CASGRGATNEKLFF.

The chain recombines TRBV30 with TRBJ2-2; D gene uncertain. Germline V gene data show CDR1 as GTSNPN and CDR2 as SVGIG (reference sequence). The CDR3 consists of 12 residues. The V gene lost 4 bases and the J gene lost 1 base, with 4 bases spanning the gap. This chain's CDR3 is CAWTVNTGELFF. The CDR3 bases are TGTGCCTGGACAGTGAACACCGGGGAGCTGTTTTTT.

Only one count was recorded for this clone. J is TRBJ2-7 and V is TRBV7-2; TRBD1 matches at 8 bases. Germline assignment: CDR1 SGHTA and CDR2 FQGNSA. V shed 3 bases, J shed 2 bases, and the junction held 6 bases outside the gene matches. The CDR3 covers 15 residues. CDR3 sequence (DNA): TGTGCCAGCAGCTTGATGGGACAGGCAGCCTACGAGCAGTACTTC. This encodes CASSLMGQAAYEQYF.

This chain joins TRBV9 and TRBJ1-5; D gene ambiguous. CDR1 and CDR2 from the germline V gene are SGDLS and YYNGEE. The ends were cut back, 4 bases at V and 2 bases at J, with 10 bases in the middle. CDR3 size: 14 residues. The CDR3 is CASSPTRGNQPQHF. CDR3 nucleotides: TGTGCCAGCAGCCCCACGAGGGGCAATCAGCCCCAGCATTTT.

The chain has TRBV5-4 and TRBJ2-3, with D perhaps being TRBD1 or TRBD2 (5 bases each). The V and J ends lost 4 bases and 3 bases respectively, with 18 bases between them. This CDR3 has 16 amino acids. CDR1 is SGHNT and CDR2 is YYREEE in the germline V gene (reference sequence). Written as DNA, the CDR3 is TGTGCCAGCAGCCCGGGGCGACAGTGGAGTACAGATACGCAGTATTTT. Translating it yields CASSPGRQWSTDTQYF.

V is TRBV15 and J is TRBJ2-5; D not resolved. Germline-derived CDR1 and CDR2 are LNHNV and YYDKDF (reference sequence). The CDR3 sequence is 13 residues long. The V gene lost 0 bases and the J gene lost 5 bases, with 7 bases spanning the gap. CDR3 residues: CATSRDPGETQYF. Here the CDR3 DNA reads TGTGCCACCAGCAGAGATCCCGGGGAGACCCAGTACTTC.

The rearrangement uses TRBV6-6 and TRBJ1-4; D possibly corresponds to TRBD1 (6 bases). Germline assignment: CDR1 MNHNY and CDR2 SVGAGI (reference sequence). Trimming pared 2 bases from V and 2 bases from J, leaving 9 bases between. The CDR3 spans 15 residues. The CDR3 reads CASSYLQGTNEKLFF. CDR3 in DNA: TGTGCCAGCAGTTACCTACAGGGCACTAATGAAAAACTGTTTTTT.

The chain uses TRBV30 and TRBJ2-1; 7 bases agree with TRBD2. The germline gives CDR1 GTSNPN, CDR2 SVGIG (reference sequence). This CDR3 contains 14 residues. The J segment lost 0 bases and the V segment lost 1 base, leaving 0 bases of the junction unmatched. In DNA, the CDR3 is TGTGCCTGGAGTGGCGGGAGCTCCTACAATGAGCAGTTCTTC. It encodes CAWSGGSSYNEQFF.

The chain combines TRBV6-5 with TRBJ1-1; no firm D call. The CDR3 has 13 amino acids. The V end lost 1 base, the J end lost 4 bases, and 7 bases lay between the germline ends. Germline-derived CDR1 and CDR2 are MNHEY and SVGAGI. Here the CDR3 DNA reads TGTGCCAGCAGTTACTTTGGAAGCACTGAAGCTTTCTTT. Translated: CASSYFGSTEAFF.

This clone is a singleton in its sample. The chain combines TRBV19 with TRBJ2-1; 7 bases align to TRBD2. The CDR3 runs 18 residues. Germline lookup yields CDR1 LNHDA and CDR2 SQIVND (reference sequence). Losses at the gene ends were 0 bases for V and 0 bases for J; bases not matched to a gene: 8. In DNA, the CDR3 is TGTGCCAGTAGTATAGACCCCCCTAGCGGAGGCTCCTACAATGAGCAGTTCTTC. Translating gives CASSIDPPSGGSYNEQFF.

V and J are TRBV21-1 and TRBJ1-1; the D call of TRBD1 is as the table states it, not checked on the DNA. TRBV21-1 is a documented pseudogene. CDR3 length: 13 residues. CDR3 nucleotide sequence: TGTGCCAGCATCCCGGGACAACACACTGAAGCTTTCTTT. It is translated as CASIPGQHTEAFF.

The chain employs TRBV11-2 and TRBJ2-2; the D gene could be TRBD1 or TRBD2 (7 bases each). V was trimmed by 7 bases and J by 4 bases, leaving 19 bases between them. This CDR3 has 16 amino acids. The germline V gene encodes CDR1 SGHAT and CDR2 FQNNGV. CDR3 sequence: CASTSFPRGGTGELFF. CDR3 nucleotides: TGTGCCAGCACATCCTTCCCCAGGGGGGGCACCGGGGAGCTGTTTTTT.

The J gene is TRBJ2-3, the V gene TRBV19, with 13 bases lining up with TRBD2. Germline V lookup: CDR1 LNHDA, CDR2 SQIVND (reference sequence). The CDR3 loop spans 14 amino acids. Losses at the gene ends were 10 bases for V and 6 bases for J; bases not matched to a gene: 7. CDR3 region: CATGLAGVDDTQYF. In DNA, the CDR3 is TGTGCCACCGGACTAGCGGGAGTGGATGATACGCAGTATTTT.

The V gene is TRBV10-3, the J gene TRBJ2-3; a weak D match, TRBD1 (5 bases). The CDR3 is 16 amino acids. Germline lookup yields CDR1 ENHRY and CDR2 SYGVKD. Trimming pared 3 bases from V and 0 bases from J, leaving 13 bases between. The CDR3 DNA sequence: TGTGCCATCAGTGACCCAGGGAAGCCTAGCACAGATACGCAGTATTTT. It translates to CAISDPGKPSTDTQYF.

This chain links TRBV6-5 with TRBJ1-1; D may be TRBD1 (6 bases). V was clipped by 3 bases and J by 0 bases, with 11 bases between them. CDR1 and CDR2 from the germline V gene are MNHEY and SVGAGI. The CDR3 has 15 amino acids. The CDR3: CASSYFTGLNTEAFF. The CDR3 nucleotides read TGTGCCAGCAGTTATTTCACAGGGTTGAACACTGAAGCTTTCTTT.

This clone was counted a single time. The rearrangement joins TRBV6-5 to TRBJ1-5, with 8 bases identical to TRBD1. The junction had 4 bases not matched to a gene; V was cut back by 7 bases and J by 2 bases. The CDR3 totals 14 residues. Germline values: CDR1 MNHEY, CDR2 SVGAGI. The CDR3 DNA sequence: TGTGCCAGCAACCAACAGGGGGGCAATCAGCCCCAGCATTTT. As protein: CASNQQGGNQPQHF.

V gene TRBV27 combines with J gene TRBJ1-2; D unresolved. CDR3 length equals 15 residues. Germline assignment: CDR1 MNHEY and CDR2 SMNVEV (reference sequence). V gave up 8 bases and J gave up 3 bases, with 19 bases separating them. CDR3 nucleotide sequence: TGTGCCAGCTCTCCGTCGAACAGCCCCTACTATGGCTACACCTTC. Its protein product is CASSPSNSPYYGYTF.

The chain is built from TRBV15 and TRBJ1-4; perhaps TRBD1 as D (6 bases). CDR3 length equals 16 residues. Germline assignment: CDR1 LNHNV and CDR2 YYDKDF (reference sequence). Trimming took 0 bases from V and 5 from J, leaving 13 bases between them. CDR3 sequence reads: CATSRDGGGLNEKLFF. CDR3 DNA: TGTGCCACCAGCAGAGATGGGGGGGGCCTCAATGAAAAACTGTTTTTT. Full variable domain (missing parts from reference TRBV15 and TRBJ1-4): DAMVIQNPRYQVTQFGKPVTLSCSQTLNHNVMYWYQQKSSQAPKLLFHYYDKDFNNEADTPDNFQSRRPNTSFCFLDIRSPGLGDTAMYLCATSRDGGGLNEKLFFGSGTQLSVL.

The rearrangement uses TRBV27 and TRBJ2-2; TRBD1 is a possible D gene (6 bases). V lost 4 bases to trimming and J lost 1 base, with 10 bases between them. The CDR3 length is 15 residues. Germline CDR1 reads MNHEY; CDR2 reads SMNVEV (reference sequence). DNA for the CDR3: TGTGCCAGCAGTTCTTGGACAGAGAACACCGGGGAGCTGTTTTTT. Protein product: CASSSWTENTGELFF.

V is TRBV6-1 and J is TRBJ2-5, with D hard to call. The V end was cut by 3 bases, the J end by 4 bases, with 6 bases between. The V gene's germline CDR1 is MNHNS and CDR2 SASEGT. This CDR3 is 12 amino acids long. The CDR3 sequence is CASSDYGETQYF. CDR3 nucleotides: TGTGCCAGCAGTGATTATGGAGAGACCCAGTACTTC.

The rearrangement uses TRBV29-1 and TRBJ1-2; the D is unclear. The V and J ends lost 6 bases and 5 bases respectively, with 10 bases between them. Germline CDR1 and CDR2: SQVTM and ANQGSEA. CDR3 length: 11 residues. For the CDR3, the DNA is TGCAGCGTACTCACGGAGTATGGCTACACCTTC. Protein: CSVLTEYGYTF.

The V gene is TRBV10-1, the J gene TRBJ1-1; the D is unclear. V shed 4 bases and J shed 7 bases, with 10 bases lying between them. Germline values: CDR1 WNHNN, CDR2 SYGVQD (reference sequence). The CDR3 is 12 residues long. The CDR3 bases are TGCGCCAGCAGTGGTGAGACGGGTGAAGCTTTCTTT. Translating gives CASSGETGEAFF.

The chain links TRBV6-2 or TRBV6-3 to TRBJ2-3, with TRBD2 matching 10 bases. V lost 2 bases to trimming and J lost 4 bases; unmatched junction nucleotides: 6. The CDR3 is 16 residues long. In germline, CDR1 is MNHEY, CDR2 SVGEGT. CDR3 protein: CASSYRLAGVSDTQYF. CDR3 coding DNA: TGTGCCAGCAGTTACCGCCTAGCGGGAGTGTCAGATACGCAGTATTTT.

The V call is TRBV5-1, the J call TRBJ2-2; 10 bases are shared with TRBD2. V lost 1 base to trimming and J lost 0 bases; unmatched junction nucleotides: 3. CDR1 is SGHRS, CDR2 YFSETQ, per germline. CDR3 length: 17 amino acids. The CDR3 loop is CASSLSTSGTNTGELFF. The CDR3 region has the DNA TGCGCCAGCAGCTTGAGCACTAGCGGGACGAACACCGGGGAGCTGTTTTTT.

The V call is TRBV19, the J call TRBJ1-5, with D perhaps TRBD1 (5 bases). From germline, CDR1 is LNHDA and CDR2 SQIVND (reference sequence). The CDR3 totals 17 residues. The V and J ends lost 6 bases and 0 bases respectively, with 18 bases between them. CDR3 bases: TGTGCCAGTAGGGAAAGGGGAACGGGCTATAGCAATCAGCCCCAGCATTTT. This codes for CASRERGTGYSNQPQHF. The whole variable domain, filled in from reference TRBV19 and TRBJ1-5, reads DGGITQSPKYLFRKEGQNVTLSCEQNLNHDAMYWYRQDPGQGLRLIYYSQIVNDFQKGDIAEGYSVSREKKESFPLTVTSAQKNPTAFYLCASRERGTGYSNQPQHFGDGTRLSIL.

The V and J genes are TRBV29-1 and TRBJ1-2, with D unresolved. Germline V gene sequence: CDR1 SQVTM, CDR2 ANQGSEA. With 1 base removed from V and 4 bases from J, the gap between germline ends came to 16 bases. This CDR3 has 15 residues. The CDR3: CSVEVARGQVYGYTF. CDR3 sequence (DNA): TGCAGCGTTGAAGTCGCGCGGGGTCAGGTCTATGGCTACACCTTC. Supplemented by reference TRBV29-1 and TRBJ1-2, the full variable domain reads SAVISQKPSRDICQRGTSLTIQCQVDSQVTMMFWYRQQPGQSLTLIATANQGSEATYESGFVIDKFPISRPNLTFSTLTVSNMSPEDSSIYLCSVEVARGQVYGYTFGSGTRLTVV.